This TCR beta chain was recovered during a study of blood T cell repertoires in COVID-19. In the study overall: Both acute and convalescent COVID-19 samples were obtained from the United States, Italy and Spain. Nucleic acid was either cDNA or gDNA, and it came from T cells, B-cell-depleted T cells, or PBMCs.

CDR3 size: 12 residues. V was clipped by 4 bases and J by 4 bases, with 7 bases between them. Per the germline V gene, CDR1 is LGHDT and CDR2 is YNNKEL (reference sequence). TCRdb keeps only in-frame clones here, not all; method: immunoSEQ multiplex PCR. This sample has around 65,000 clones, with approximately 80% found just once. The chain has TRBV3-1 (or the pseudogene TRBV3-2) and TRBJ2-5, with D hard to call. The source material was peripheral blood. The clonotype originates from a man between 65 and 79 years old with acute or convalescent COVID-19. The CDR3 sequence is CASSPSRETQYF. Written as DNA, the CDR3 is TGTGCCAGCAGCCCAAGCCGAGAGACCCAGTACTTC.